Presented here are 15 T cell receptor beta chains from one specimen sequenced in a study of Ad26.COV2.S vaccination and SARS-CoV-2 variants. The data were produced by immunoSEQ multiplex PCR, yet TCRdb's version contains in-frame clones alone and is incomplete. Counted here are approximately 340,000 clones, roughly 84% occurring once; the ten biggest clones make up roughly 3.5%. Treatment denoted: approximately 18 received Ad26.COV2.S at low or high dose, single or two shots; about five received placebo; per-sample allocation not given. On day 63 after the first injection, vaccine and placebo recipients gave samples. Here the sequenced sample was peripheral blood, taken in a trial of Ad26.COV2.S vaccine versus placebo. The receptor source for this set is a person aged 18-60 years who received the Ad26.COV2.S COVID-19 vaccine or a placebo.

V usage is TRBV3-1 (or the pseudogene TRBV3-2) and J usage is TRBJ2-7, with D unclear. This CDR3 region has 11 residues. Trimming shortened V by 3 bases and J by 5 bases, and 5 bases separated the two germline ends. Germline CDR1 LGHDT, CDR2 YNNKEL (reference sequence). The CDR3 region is CASSQAHEQYF. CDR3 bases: TGTGCCAGCAGCCAGGCCCACGAGCAGTACTTC.

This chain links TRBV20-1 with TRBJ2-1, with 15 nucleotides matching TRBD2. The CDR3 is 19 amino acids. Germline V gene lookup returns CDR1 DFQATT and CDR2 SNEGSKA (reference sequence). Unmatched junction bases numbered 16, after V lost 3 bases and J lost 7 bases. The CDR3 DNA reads TGCAGTGCTAGTCTCTCTGGACTAGCGGGAGGGCCGGGTGGTAATGAGCAGTTCTTC. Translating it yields CSASLSGLAGGPGGNEQFF.

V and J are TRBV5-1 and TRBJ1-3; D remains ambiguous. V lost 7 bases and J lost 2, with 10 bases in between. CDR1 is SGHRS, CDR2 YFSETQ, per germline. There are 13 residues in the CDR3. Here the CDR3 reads CASSEPAGNTIYF. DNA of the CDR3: TGCGCCAGCTCCGAACCGGCTGGAAACACCATATATTTT.

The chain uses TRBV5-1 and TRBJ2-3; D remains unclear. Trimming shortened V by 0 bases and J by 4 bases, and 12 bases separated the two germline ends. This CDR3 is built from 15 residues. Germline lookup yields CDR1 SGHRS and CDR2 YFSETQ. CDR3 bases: TGCGCCAGCAGCTTGGTTCCCGAAGGTCCAGATACGCAGTATTTT. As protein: CASSLVPEGPDTQYF.

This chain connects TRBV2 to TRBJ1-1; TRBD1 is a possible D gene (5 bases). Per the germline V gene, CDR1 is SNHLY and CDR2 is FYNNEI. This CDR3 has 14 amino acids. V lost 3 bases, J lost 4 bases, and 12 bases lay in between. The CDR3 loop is CASSDHGTGTEAFF. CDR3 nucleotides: TGTGCCAGCAGTGACCATGGCACAGGCACTGAAGCTTTCTTT.

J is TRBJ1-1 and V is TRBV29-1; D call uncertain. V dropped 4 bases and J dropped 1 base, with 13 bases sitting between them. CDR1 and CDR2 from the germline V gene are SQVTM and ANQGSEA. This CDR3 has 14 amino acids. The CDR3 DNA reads TGCAGCGTTGCACGCGACACAGCGAACACTGAAGCTTTCTTT. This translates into CSVARDTANTEAFF.

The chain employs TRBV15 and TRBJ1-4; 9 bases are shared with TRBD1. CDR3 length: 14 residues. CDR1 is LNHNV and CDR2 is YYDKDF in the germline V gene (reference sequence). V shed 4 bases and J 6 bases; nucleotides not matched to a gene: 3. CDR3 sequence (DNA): TGTGCCACCAGCACAGGACAGGGGTATGAAAAACTGTTTTTT. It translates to CATSTGQGYEKLFF.

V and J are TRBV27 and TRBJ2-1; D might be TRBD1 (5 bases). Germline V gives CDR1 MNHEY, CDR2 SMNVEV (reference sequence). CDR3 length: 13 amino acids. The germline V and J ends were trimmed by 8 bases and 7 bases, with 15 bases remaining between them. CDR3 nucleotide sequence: TGTGCCAGCGCCAGACAGTTGGATAATGAGCAGTTCTTC. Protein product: CASARQLDNEQFF.

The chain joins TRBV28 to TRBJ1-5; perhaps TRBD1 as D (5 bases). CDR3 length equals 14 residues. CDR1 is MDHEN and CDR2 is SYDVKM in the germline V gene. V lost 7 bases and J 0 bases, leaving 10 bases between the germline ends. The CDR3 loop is CASIVGDSNQPQHF. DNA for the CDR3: TGTGCCAGCATAGTGGGGGATAGCAATCAGCCCCAGCATTTT.

CDR3: CASSLGVTVPSYEQYF. The CDR3 DNA reads TGTGCCAGCAGCTTGGGGGTCACGGTCCCCTCCTACGAGCAGTACTTC. The chain uses TRBV5-4 and TRBJ2-7; no firm D call. This CDR3 region has 16 residues. CDR1 and CDR2 (germline): SGHNT, YYREEE (reference sequence). V lost 0 bases to trimming and J lost 0 bases, with 13 bases between them.

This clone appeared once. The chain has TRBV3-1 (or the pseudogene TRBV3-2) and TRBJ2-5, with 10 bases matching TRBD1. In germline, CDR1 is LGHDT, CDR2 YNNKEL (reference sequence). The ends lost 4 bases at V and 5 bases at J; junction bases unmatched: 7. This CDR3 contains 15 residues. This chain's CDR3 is CASSPGQGERETQYF. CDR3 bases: TGTGCCAGCAGCCCCGGACAGGGGGAGCGGGAGACCCAGTACTTC.

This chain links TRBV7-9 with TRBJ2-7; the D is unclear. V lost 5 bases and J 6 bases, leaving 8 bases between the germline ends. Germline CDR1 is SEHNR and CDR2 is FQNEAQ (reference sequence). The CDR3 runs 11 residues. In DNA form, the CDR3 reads TGTGCCAGCAGCCGTGGCAGCGAGCAGTACTTC. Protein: CASSRGSEQYF.

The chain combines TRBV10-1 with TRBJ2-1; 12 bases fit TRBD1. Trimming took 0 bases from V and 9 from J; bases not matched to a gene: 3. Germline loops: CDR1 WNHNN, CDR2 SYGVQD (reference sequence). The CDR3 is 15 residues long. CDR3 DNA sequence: TGCGCCAGCAGTGAGTCTGGGACAGGGGGCGTTGAGCAGTTCTTC. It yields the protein CASSESGTGGVEQFF.

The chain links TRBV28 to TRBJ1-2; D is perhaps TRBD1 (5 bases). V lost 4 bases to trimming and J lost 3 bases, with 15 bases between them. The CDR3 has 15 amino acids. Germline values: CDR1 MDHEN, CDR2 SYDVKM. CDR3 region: CASSSFQGEDYGYTF. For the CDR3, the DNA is TGTGCCAGCAGTTCGTTCCAGGGCGAGGACTATGGCTACACCTTC.

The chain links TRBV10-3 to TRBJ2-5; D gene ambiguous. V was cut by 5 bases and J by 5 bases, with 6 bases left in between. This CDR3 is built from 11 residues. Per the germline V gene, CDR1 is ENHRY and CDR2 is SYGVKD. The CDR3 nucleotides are TGTGCCATCAGTAAGGAGGAGACCCAGTACTTC. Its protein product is CAISKEETQYF.